These 7 T cell receptor beta chains share one sample of origin, sequenced in a study of response to subunit inactivated influenza vaccine. A single record per CDR3 protein comes from TCRdb applying MiXCR to the RT-PCR reads. This sample has fewer than 550,000 distinct CDR3 sequences, with about 25% found just once. This specimen consisted of CD4+ T cells sorted from PBMCs, obtained about 5 days after vaccination. The receptors here all came from a man in his fifties or sixties who received an inactivated influenza vaccine.

This clonotype was detected a few times. V usage is TRBV5-1 and J usage is TRBJ2-1, with a tentative D call TRBD1 (5 bases). This CDR3 spans 14 amino acids. The germline CDR1 and CDR2 sequences are SGHRS and YFSETQ. V was pared by 3 bases and J by 4 bases, with 11 bases between. The CDR3 region is CASSSRTQYNEQFF. CDR3 sequence (DNA): TGCGCCAGCAGCTCTCGGACACAGTACAATGAGCAGTTCTTC.

This clonotype was recorded a few times. V gene TRBV7-6 combines with J gene TRBJ2-3; D is unclear. The CDR3 contains 12 residues. Germline-derived CDR1 and CDR2 are SGHVS and FNYEAQ. V lost 4 bases and J lost 6, with 8 bases in between. For the CDR3, the DNA is TGTGCCAGCAGCTCCAGGTTGGATACGCAGTATTTT. Protein: CASSSRLDTQYF.

The chain combines TRBV4-1 with TRBJ1-4; D is ambiguous. The CDR3 has 11 amino acids. Germline V gene data show CDR1 as MGHRA and CDR2 as YSYEKL. Trimming took 5 bases from V and 15 from J, leaving 13 bases between them. The CDR3 DNA follows: TGCGCCAGCAGCAAGGCCGATATTGTGTTTTTT. Translation: CASSKADIVFF.

This clonotype was detected once. The rearrangement uses TRBV4-2 and TRBJ2-7, with D uncertain. Trimming took 2 bases from V and 4 from J, leaving 12 bases between them. From germline, CDR1 is LGHNA and CDR2 YNFKEQ. This CDR3 spans 14 amino acids. CDR3 protein: CASSQRAWGYEQYF. In DNA, the CDR3 is TGTGCCAGCAGCCAAAGGGCGTGGGGTTACGAGCAGTACTTC.

The chain recombines TRBV7-6 with TRBJ2-4, with 9 bases identical to TRBD1. Germline CDR1 is SGHVS and CDR2 is FNYEAQ. V gave up 10 bases and J gave up 7 bases; unmatched junction bases: 2. The CDR3 is made up of 11 amino acids. In DNA, the CDR3 is TGTGCCACCGGACAGGGGAACATTCAGTACTTC. It encodes CATGQGNIQYF.

The J gene is TRBJ1-2, the V gene TRBV5-1, with D possibly TRBD1 on 6 matching bases. This CDR3 has 16 residues. V lost 0 bases and J 8 bases, leaving 20 bases between the germline ends. Germline CDR1 is SGHRS and CDR2 is YFSETQ. In DNA, the CDR3 is TGCGCCAGCAGCTTGGACCCTAGGACAGCCCCTAGAGGCTACACCTTC. Translating it yields CASSLDPRTAPRGYTF.

Ten or more counts support this clonotype. Relative to the germline gene, one junction end is altered; a read error may explain this. V is TRBV7-2 and J is TRBJ2-7, with D possibly being TRBD2 (5 bases). CDR3 size: 12 residues. Germline CDR1 is SGHTA and CDR2 is FQGNSA. The DNA of the CDR3 is TGCGCCAGCAGCCCCAGCGGTTACGAGCAGTACTTC. It translates to CASSPSGYEQYF.